The 6 T cell receptor beta chains presented below share a single source sample, sequenced in a study of T cell repertoires in ileal Crohn's disease. Sequencing was performed with immunoSEQ multiplex PCR; in TCRdb, only in-frame clones are kept and a portion is missing. The sample contains around 15,000 clones, 75% to 85% of which appear only once. Source material: ileal tissue. The receptor set was obtained from an adult with Crohn's disease.

The chain employs TRBV6-4 and TRBJ2-3, with 13 nucleotides matching TRBD2. This CDR3 is 15 amino acids long. CDR1 is MRHNA, CDR2 SNTAGT, per germline. The V gene end was trimmed by 5 bases and the J gene end by 5 bases; junction bases not matched to a gene: 4. The CDR3 here is CASSLLAGGQDTQYF. CDR3 in DNA: TGTGCCAGCAGTTTACTAGCGGGGGGGCAAGATACGCAGTATTTT.

The rearrangement uses TRBV9 and TRBJ1-6; D possibly corresponds to TRBD1 (5 bases). This CDR3 has 13 amino acids. V gave up 4 bases and J gave up 9 bases, with 11 bases separating them. CDR1 and CDR2 (germline): SGDLS, YYNGEE. CDR3: CASSRGGVSPLHF. The CDR3 DNA reads TGTGCCAGCAGCCGGGGAGGGGTTTCACCCCTCCACTTT.

The rearrangement links TRBV5-8 to TRBJ2-7; tentatively, D is TRBD2 (5 bases). Per germline, CDR1 SGHTS and CDR2 YDEGEE. Deletions cut 4 bases from V and 0 bases from J, with 17 bases between. The CDR3 contains 16 residues. CDR3 sequence (DNA): TGTGCCAGCAGCCCCGGAGGCCGGCCGTTCTCCTACGAGCAGTACTTC. Amino acids: CASSPGGRPFSYEQYF.

The V and J genes are TRBV5-8 and TRBJ2-7; D call uncertain. The CDR3 spans 15 residues. Germline assignment: CDR1 SGHTS and CDR2 YDEGEE. V was pared by 0 bases and J by 3 bases, with 13 bases between. The CDR3 DNA reads TGTGCCAGCAGCTTGGGAGGCTCCTCGGTCTACGAGCAGTACTTC. It translates to CASSLGGSSVYEQYF.

This clone has just a few counts. The gene calls are TRBV6-5 and TRBJ1-2; D is ambiguous. The V gene's germline CDR1 is MNHEY and CDR2 SVGAGI. V lost 2 bases and J 4 bases, leaving 8 bases between the germline ends. This CDR3 is built from 13 residues. The CDR3 is CASSYRSSYGYTF. In DNA, the CDR3 is TGTGCCAGCAGTTACCGAAGTAGCTATGGCTACACCTTC.

This clone was recorded once. J is TRBJ2-7 and V is TRBV19, with TRBD1 matching over 9 bases. CDR1 LNHDA and CDR2 SQIVND come from the germline V gene (reference sequence). This CDR3 is built from 15 residues. V lost 2 bases, J lost 5 bases, and 7 bases stayed unmatched. The CDR3 spells CASSITGTGFHEQYF. CDR3 bases: TGTGCCAGTAGTATAACCGGGACAGGGTTCCACGAGCAGTACTTC.